The rows below give T cell receptor beta chains drawn from one sample of a study of identical twins. TCRdb used MiXCR to reprocess the 5' RACE reads, holding one entry per CDR3 protein. The sample has around 240,000 distinct CDR3 sequences; 7% are singletons. This sample was also put to use in a study of yellow fever vaccine responses in identical twins.

Sequenced input: memory (CD45RO+) T cells sorted from blood. Receptors were obtained from a woman aged 18-29 years in good health. The CDR3 runs from the conserved cysteine through the conserved F or W. A D gene is named only where the DNA matches it firmly. A clone size is listed for some rows: how often the clone was seen (once, few, many), or a class if it is expanded.

D gene: TRBD1
J gene: TRBJ2-3
clone size: many
V gene: TRBV12-3/TRBV12-4
CDR3 protein: CASSGTGEDTQYF
CDR3 DNA: TGTGCCAGCAGTGGGACAGGGGAAGATACGCAGTATTTT

D gene: TRBD2
J gene: TRBJ2-7
clone size: -
V gene: TRBV6-2/TRBV6-3
CDR3 protein: CASSPTQRGGLVPRTPVYEQYF
CDR3 DNA: TGTGCCAGCAGTCCAACCCAAAGGGGGGGACTAGTCCCCCGGACTCCCGTCTACGAGCAGTACTTC

D gene: -
J gene: TRBJ1-5
clone size: many
V gene: TRBV2
CDR3 protein: CASSEGGNQPQHF
CDR3 DNA: TGTGCCAGCAGTGAAGGGGGCAATCAGCCCCAGCATTTT

D gene: -
J gene: TRBJ1-6
clone size: -
V gene: TRBV20-1
CDR3 protein: CSGRDGDSPLHF
CDR3 DNA: TGCAGTGGTCGGGACGGCGATTCACCCCTCCACTTT

D gene: TRBD2
J gene: TRBJ2-1
clone size: few
V gene: TRBV6-5
CDR3 protein: CASSTQRGINNEQFF
CDR3 DNA: TGTGCCAGCAGTACTCAGCGGGGGATCAACAATGAGCAGTTCTTC

D gene: -
J gene: TRBJ1-1
clone size: few
V gene: TRBV5-1
CDR3 protein: CASSYSIGDYSEAFF
CDR3 DNA: TGCGCCAGCAGCTATTCGATAGGGGATTATTCAGAAGCTTTCTTT

D gene: TRBD2
J gene: TRBJ2-5
clone size: -
V gene: TRBV7-2
CDR3 protein: CASSPRGIAGLETQYF
CDR3 DNA: TGTGCCAGCAGCCCACGGGGGATAGCGGGACTAGAGACCCAGTACTTC

D gene: TRBD1
J gene: TRBJ1-4
clone size: few
V gene: TRBV28
CDR3 protein: CASWDRTNEKLFF
CDR3 DNA: TGTGCCAGCTGGGACAGGACGAATGAAAAACTGTTTTTT

D gene: -
J gene: TRBJ2-2
clone size: -
V gene: TRBV6-1
CDR3 protein: CASAPLVDTGELFF
CDR3 DNA: TGTGCCAGCGCTCCCCTAGTAGACACCGGGGAGCTGTTTTTT

D gene: -
J gene: TRBJ2-7
clone size: few
V gene: TRBV9
CDR3 protein: CASSVDAGYEQYF
CDR3 DNA: TGTGCCAGCAGCGTAGATGCGGGCTACGAGCAGTACTTC

D gene: -
J gene: TRBJ2-2
clone size: few
V gene: TRBV6-1
CDR3 protein: CASSEVSGASGELFF
CDR3 DNA: TGTGCCAGCAGTGAAGTGTCAGGGGCGTCCGGGGAGCTGTTTTTT

D gene: TRBD2
J gene: TRBJ2-1
clone size: -
V gene: TRBV2
CDR3 protein: CAGRESSGSNEQFF
CDR3 DNA: TGTGCCGGACGCGAGAGTAGCGGGAGCAATGAGCAGTTCTTC

D gene: TRBD2
J gene: TRBJ2-1
clone size: many
V gene: TRBV2
CDR3 protein: CASSLKVAGGKDNEQFF
CDR3 DNA: TGTGCCAGCAGTTTGAAAGTAGCGGGAGGGAAGGACAATGAGCAGTTCTTC

D gene: -
J gene: TRBJ2-2
clone size: -
V gene: TRBV27
CDR3 protein: CASSLSRLGPWGGELFF
CDR3 DNA: TGTGCCAGCAGTTTATCCAGGTTGGGGCCATGGGGCGGGGAGCTGTTTTTT

D gene: -
J gene: TRBJ2-5
clone size: many
V gene: TRBV29-1
CDR3 protein: CSATKNSGTQETQYF
CDR3 DNA: TGCAGCGCCACGAAAAACTCTGGCACACAAGAGACCCAGTACTTC

D gene: TRBD2
J gene: TRBJ2-5
clone size: once
V gene: TRBV7-2
CDR3 protein: CASSSRLAGWGQETQYF
CDR3 DNA: TGTGCCAGCAGCTCCCGACTAGCGGGATGGGGGCAAGAGACCCAGTACTTC

D gene: -
J gene: TRBJ1-2
clone size: many
V gene: TRBV3-1
CDR3 protein: CASSQDLTGAGGYTF
CDR3 DNA: TGTGCCAGCAGCCAAGATCTGACCGGAGCGGGTGGCTACACCTTC

D gene: -
J gene: TRBJ2-5
clone size: many
V gene: TRBV2
CDR3 protein: CASGWTEALPEETQYF
CDR3 DNA: TGTGCCAGCGGTTGGACAGAGGCCCTCCCGGAAGAGACCCAGTACTTC

D gene: TRBD1
J gene: TRBJ1-6
clone size: few
V gene: TRBV6-1
CDR3 protein: CASSRTGGYNSPLHF
CDR3 DNA: TGTGCCAGCAGCCGGACAGGGGGCTATAATTCACCCCTCCACTTT

D gene: -
J gene: TRBJ2-3
clone size: few
V gene: TRBV20-1
CDR3 protein: CSARGVSSTDTQYF
CDR3 DNA: TGCAGTGCTAGAGGGGTATCTAGCACAGATACGCAGTATTTT

D gene: -
J gene: TRBJ2-3
clone size: many
V gene: TRBV6-4
CDR3 protein: CASSKGTAADTQYF
CDR3 DNA: TGTGCCAGCAGTAAGGGCACTGCGGCAGATACGCAGTATTTT

D gene: TRBD1
J gene: TRBJ1-1
clone size: -
V gene: TRBV5-5
CDR3 protein: CASSGRRGQDTEAFF
CDR3 DNA: TGTGCCAGCAGCGGACGCAGGGGGCAGGACACTGAAGCTTTCTTT

D gene: TRBD2
J gene: TRBJ2-1
clone size: -
V gene: TRBV3-1
CDR3 protein: CASSQSSGSNEQFF
CDR3 DNA: TGTGCCAGCAGCCAATCTAGCGGGAGCAATGAGCAGTTCTTC

D gene: -
J gene: TRBJ1-5
clone size: -
V gene: TRBV29-1
CDR3 protein: CSVEEAGGPQHF
CDR3 DNA: TGCAGCGTTGAAGAGGCAGGCGGACCCCAGCATTTT

D gene: -
J gene: TRBJ1-3
clone size: few
V gene: TRBV11-2
CDR3 protein: CASSPMGGISGNTIYF
CDR3 DNA: TGTGCCAGCAGCCCTATGGGGGGGATTTCTGGAAACACCATATATTTT

D gene: -
J gene: TRBJ2-5
clone size: few
V gene: TRBV3-1
CDR3 protein: CASSPTLAGSSETQYF
CDR3 DNA: TGTGCCAGCAGTCCAACCCTAGCAGGGTCTTCCGAGACCCAGTACTTC

D gene: -
J gene: TRBJ1-1
clone size: few
V gene: TRBV28
CDR3 protein: CASLYSLGETEAFF
CDR3 DNA: TGTGCCAGCCTCTATTCCCTGGGGGAAACTGAAGCTTTCTTT

D gene: -
J gene: TRBJ2-5
clone size: -
V gene: TRBV7-2
CDR3 protein: CASSLELLRETQYF
CDR3 DNA: TGTGCCAGCAGCTTAGAATTGTTGCGAGAGACCCAGTACTTC

D gene: -
J gene: TRBJ1-1
clone size: many
V gene: TRBV12-3/TRBV12-4
CDR3 protein: CASTRGAGQGNTEAFF
CDR3 DNA: TGTGCCAGCACCCGAGGGGCAGGGCAGGGGAACACTGAAGCTTTCTTT

D gene: -
J gene: TRBJ1-2
clone size: many
V gene: TRBV20-1
CDR3 protein: CSAWGRDRVYGYTF
CDR3 DNA: TGCAGTGCCTGGGGCAGGGATCGGGTCTATGGCTACACCTTC

D gene: -
J gene: TRBJ2-5
clone size: many
V gene: TRBV12-3/TRBV12-4
CDR3 protein: CASSSTGPRETQYF
CDR3 DNA: TGTGCCAGCAGTTCGACAGGCCCAAGAGAGACCCAGTACTTC

D gene: -
J gene: TRBJ2-7
clone size: -
V gene: TRBV25-1
CDR3 protein: CASMFASGGEQYF
CDR3 DNA: TGTGCCAGTATGTTCGCGAGTGGCGGCGAGCAGTACTTC

D gene: TRBD1
J gene: TRBJ1-2
clone size: many
V gene: TRBV20-1
CDR3 protein: CSASDRGRDYGYTF
CDR3 DNA: TGCAGTGCTAGCGACAGGGGGCGCGACTATGGCTACACCTTC

D gene: -
J gene: TRBJ1-6
clone size: many
V gene: TRBV20-1
CDR3 protein: CSANIQGGNSPLHF
CDR3 DNA: TGCAGTGCAAACATACAGGGTGGGAATTCACCCCTCCACTTT

D gene: -
J gene: TRBJ2-1
clone size: many
V gene: TRBV7-8
CDR3 protein: CASSSLRYNEQFF
CDR3 DNA: TGTGCCAGCAGCTCTCTTCGCTACAATGAGCAGTTCTTC

D gene: TRBD2
J gene: TRBJ2-1
clone size: -
V gene: TRBV20-1
CDR3 protein: CSAPGTSGSDWGEQFF
CDR3 DNA: TGCAGTGCCCCCGGGACTAGCGGGAGTGACTGGGGTGAGCAGTTCTTC

D gene: -
J gene: TRBJ2-2
clone size: many
V gene: TRBV7-8
CDR3 protein: CASSSLFYTGELFF
CDR3 DNA: TGTGCCAGCAGCTCTTTGTTTTACACCGGGGAGCTGTTTTTT

D gene: TRBD1
J gene: TRBJ2-1
clone size: many
V gene: TRBV6-2/TRBV6-3
CDR3 protein: CASSSGTGGYNEQFF
CDR3 DNA: TGTGCCAGCAGTAGCGGGACAGGGGGCTACAATGAGCAGTTCTTC

D gene: TRBD1
J gene: TRBJ2-5
clone size: -
V gene: TRBV27
CDR3 protein: CASRLGQGPWETQYF
CDR3 DNA: TGTGCCAGCCGGTTAGGACAGGGCCCGTGGGAGACCCAGTACTTC

D gene: TRBD2
J gene: TRBJ2-5
clone size: -
V gene: TRBV3-1
CDR3 protein: CASSHVASGKETQYF
CDR3 DNA: TGTGCCAGCAGCCACGTGGCTAGCGGGAAAGAGACCCAGTACTTC

D gene: -
J gene: TRBJ2-2
clone size: many
V gene: TRBV2
CDR3 protein: CASREISTGELFF
CDR3 DNA: TGTGCCAGCAGGGAGATAAGCACCGGGGAGCTGTTTTTT

D gene: -
J gene: TRBJ1-1
clone size: -
V gene: TRBV6-1
CDR3 protein: CASKGQSKAFF
CDR3 DNA: TGTGCCAGCAAAGGACAGTCCAAAGCTTTCTTT

D gene: -
J gene: TRBJ2-1
clone size: -
V gene: TRBV7-9
CDR3 protein: CASSLGPLMDEQFF
CDR3 DNA: TGTGCCAGCAGCTTAGGGCCGCTTATGGATGAGCAGTTCTTC

D gene: TRBD2
J gene: TRBJ2-5
clone size: -
V gene: TRBV12-3/TRBV12-4
CDR3 protein: CASRGGSQGTQYF
CDR3 DNA: TGTGCCAGCCGGGGGGGGTCCCAGGGGACCCAGTACTTC